These T cell receptor beta chains were read from a single sample in a study of cytomegalovirus exposure and HLA in healthy donors. Measured with immunoSEQ multiplex PCR; TCRdb has only the in-frame clones, and not every one. The sample includes about 160,000 clones, approximately 86% seen only once; the top ten take approximately 1.5%. The sample comprised PBMCs. The receptors here all came from a male donor in good health and CMV-seronegative. The conserved cysteine and the conserved F or W are not part of the CDR3 here. Each record gives: V gene, J gene, CDR3 protein.

v_gene: TRBV6-1
j_gene: TRBJ1-6
CDR3aa: ASRGEGQIFSPLH

v_gene: TRBV7-2
j_gene: TRBJ2-7
CDR3aa: ASSLNRQGGYEQY

v_gene: TRBV7-2
j_gene: TRBJ1-2
CDR3aa: ASSLATGSVGYT

v_gene: TRBV29-1
j_gene: TRBJ1-2
CDR3aa: SVEDRGPLGYGYT

v_gene: TRBV7-6
j_gene: TRBJ1-3
CDR3aa: ASSLLGPASSGNTIY

v_gene: TRBV28
j_gene: TRBJ2-1
CDR3aa: ASSLTRGLEQF

v_gene: TRBV19
j_gene: TRBJ2-2
CDR3aa: ASTLLAGYTGELF

v_gene: TRBV6-1
j_gene: TRBJ2-4
CDR3aa: ASSEVWGGLAKNIQY

v_gene: TRBV10-2
j_gene: TRBJ2-2
CDR3aa: ASSDPGGPQNTGELF

v_gene: TRBV28
j_gene: TRBJ2-7
CDR3aa: ASSLSGPGRSGEQY

v_gene: TRBV19
j_gene: TRBJ2-2
CDR3aa: ASSILRDRGGTGELF

v_gene: TRBV2
j_gene: TRBJ2-3
CDR3aa: ASSKRTSGGTDTQY

v_gene: TRBV9
j_gene: TRBJ2-5
CDR3aa: ASSVEGGLYQETQY

v_gene: TRBV27
j_gene: TRBJ1-2
CDR3aa: ASSLGSSYGYT

v_gene: TRBV5-1
j_gene: TRBJ2-1
CDR3aa: ASSHSGSHSYNEQF

v_gene: TRBV6-5
j_gene: TRBJ2-7
CDR3aa: ASQRTSGYEQY

v_gene: TRBV7-9
j_gene: TRBJ1-2
CDR3aa: ASSLDPGFAYGYT

v_gene: TRBV2
j_gene: TRBJ2-7
CDR3aa: ASRWAGVSYEQY

v_gene: TRBV27
j_gene: TRBJ1-4
CDR3aa: ASRQHIRGEKLF

v_gene: TRBV6-5
j_gene: TRBJ1-2
CDR3aa: ASSNPLKLNYGYT

v_gene: TRBV10-3
j_gene: TRBJ2-6
CDR3aa: AMRVHKSSGANVLT

v_gene: TRBV19
j_gene: TRBJ1-2
CDR3aa: ASSMTGIGYT

v_gene: TRBV19
j_gene: TRBJ1-3
CDR3aa: ASSAGAGNTIY

v_gene: TRBV5-4
j_gene: TRBJ2-7
CDR3aa: ASSTGGPTYEQY

v_gene: TRBV28
j_gene: TRBJ1-1
CDR3aa: ASSPRGPRVEAF

v_gene: TRBV7-3
j_gene: TRBJ2-1
CDR3aa: ASSLERQSYNEQF

v_gene: TRBV27
j_gene: TRBJ2-1
CDR3aa: ASSVGTGYLYNEQF

v_gene: TRBV7-6
j_gene: TRBJ1-2
CDR3aa: ASSLEQGLGYT

v_gene: TRBV7-9
j_gene: TRBJ1-1
CDR3aa: ASSLEGDQYRGGTEAF

v_gene: TRBV4-3
j_gene: TRBJ2-1
CDR3aa: ASSQAPIGTNSEQF

v_gene: TRBV5-1
j_gene: TRBJ2-5
CDR3aa: ASSFKASGSTRETQY

v_gene: TRBV6-5
j_gene: TRBJ2-7
CDR3aa: ASSRTGTGNYEQY

v_gene: TRBV7-7
j_gene: TRBJ2-7
CDR3aa: ASEPSGVGFYEQY

v_gene: TRBV11-2
j_gene: TRBJ2-7
CDR3aa: ASSSHLGTGFGEQY

v_gene: TRBV7-9
j_gene: TRBJ2-2
CDR3aa: ASSQILDSQNTGELF

v_gene: TRBV4-2
j_gene: NA
CDR3aa: ASSRVPTGGTYEQY

v_gene: TRBV7-2
j_gene: TRBJ2-5
CDR3aa: ASSFGQISQETQY

v_gene: TRBV5-4
j_gene: TRBJ1-4
CDR3aa: ASSLPGTGREKLF

v_gene: TRBV6-5
j_gene: TRBJ2-7
CDR3aa: ASSYDRVISEQY

v_gene: TRBV9
j_gene: TRBJ2-5
CDR3aa: ASSVGQGRETQY

v_gene: TRBV6-4
j_gene: TRBJ2-2
CDR3aa: ASSASGSTGELF

v_gene: TRBV27
j_gene: TRBJ2-5
CDR3aa: ASRRLAEETQY

v_gene: TRBV10-3
j_gene: TRBJ1-2
CDR3aa: AINGGPYGYT

v_gene: TRBV5-1
j_gene: TRBJ1-3
CDR3aa: ASSNRTAGRTIY

v_gene: TRBV4-2
j_gene: TRBJ1-1
CDR3aa: ASSQVLGLLNTEAF

v_gene: TRBV25-1
j_gene: TRBJ2-1
CDR3aa: ASSDPGGSYNEQF

v_gene: TRBV5-4
j_gene: TRBJ2-5
CDR3aa: ASSSLAGGPNWEQY

v_gene: TRBV18
j_gene: TRBJ2-2
CDR3aa: ASSPFSTAPNTGELF

v_gene: TRBV10-3
j_gene: TRBJ1-2
CDR3aa: AISRDRAQGYT

v_gene: TRBV6-1
j_gene: TRBJ1-2
CDR3aa: ASSEGWRANYGYT

v_gene: TRBV7-3
j_gene: TRBJ2-3
CDR3aa: ASSKTGRGEPTDTQY

v_gene: TRBV4-1
j_gene: TRBJ1-6
CDR3aa: ASSQGGGYNSPLH

v_gene: TRBV9
j_gene: TRBJ1-5
CDR3aa: ASSVEGEGQPQH

v_gene: TRBV6-1
j_gene: TRBJ2-7
CDR3aa: ASSPVAGAYEQY

v_gene: TRBV7-9
j_gene: TRBJ1-2
CDR3aa: ASSLGQFNNYGYT

v_gene: TRBV11-2
j_gene: TRBJ2-2
CDR3aa: ASSLGTGFANTGELF

v_gene: TRBV11-2
j_gene: TRBJ1-6
CDR3aa: ASARGVFNSPLH

v_gene: TRBV9
j_gene: TRBJ2-2
CDR3aa: ASSVLQGAGGLF

v_gene: TRBV5-1
j_gene: TRBJ1-5
CDR3aa: ASSLGTGGGSNQPQH